This passage covers 2 T cell receptor beta chains from one sample sequenced in a study of T cells in Graves' hyperthyroidism and ophthalmopathy. TCR beta CDR3 regions were amplified from RNA. An initial round of RT-PCR targeting the TCR CDR3 relied on the HTBI primer set. TCRdb called the multiplex PCR reads again in MiXCR, with one record for every CDR3 protein. The sample includes about 350,000 distinct CDR3 sequences, 18% seen only once; the top ten take roughly a sixth. The sequenced sample consisted of blood. The receptors stem from a woman in her thirties or forties with Graves' ophthalmopathy.

A note on this clonotype: Since a much larger clone is just one base distant, this may be a read error. The chain joins TRBV20-1 to TRBJ2-3; TRBD2 matches at 10 bases. In germline, CDR1 is DFQATT, CDR2 SNEGSKA (reference sequence). The trim removed 6 bases at V and 6 bases at J, leaving 12 bases unmatched. The CDR3 is made up of 15 amino acids. The CDR3 here is CSAMKREGRGDTQYF. The CDR3 DNA reads as TGCAGTGCCATGAAGCGGGAGGGTAGGGGGGATACGCAGTATTTT.

There are many counts of this clonotype. This sequence joins TRBV5-5 and TRBJ1-2; a weak D match, TRBD1 (5 bases). The CDR3 consists of 15 residues. V gave up 1 base and J gave up 2 bases, with 12 bases separating them. CDR1 is SGHKS, CDR2 YYEKEE, per germline (reference sequence). CDR3 protein: CASSLSGRGNYGYTF. CDR3 bases: TGTGCCAGCAGCTTGTCAGGGAGGGGAAACTATGGCTACACCTTC.